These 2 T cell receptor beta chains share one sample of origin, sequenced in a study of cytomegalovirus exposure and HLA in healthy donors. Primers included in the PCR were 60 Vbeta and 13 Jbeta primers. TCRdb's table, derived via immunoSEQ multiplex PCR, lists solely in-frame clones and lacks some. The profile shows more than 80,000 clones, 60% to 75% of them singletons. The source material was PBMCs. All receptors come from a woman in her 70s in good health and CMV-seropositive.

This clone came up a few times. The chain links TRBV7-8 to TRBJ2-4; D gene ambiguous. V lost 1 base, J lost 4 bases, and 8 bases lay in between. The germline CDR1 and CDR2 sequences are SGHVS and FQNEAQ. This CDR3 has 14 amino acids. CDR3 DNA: TGTGCCAGCAGCTTAGACATCGTTAAAAACATTCAGTACTTC. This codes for CASSLDIVKNIQYF.

In nucleotides, the CDR3 is TGTGCCAGCAGCTTAGCGGACAGGGTCGGAGAGACCCAGTACTTC. The encoded protein is CASSLADRVGETQYF. This chain joins TRBV7-9 and TRBJ2-5; 8 nucleotides match TRBD1. The CDR3 spans 15 residues. Germline V lookup: CDR1 SEHNR, CDR2 FQNEAQ (reference sequence). Trimming took 0 bases from V and 4 from J; bases not matched to a gene: 4.